The clone carrying this TCR beta chain was observed many times. Its target is not known. The CDR3 sequence is 15 residues long. Germline assignment: CDR1 MDHEN and CDR2 SYDVKM. The J segment lost 5 bases and the V segment lost 2 bases, leaving 8 bases of the junction unmatched. The data belong to a study of metastatic and nonmetastatic thyroid tumors. Study details: Samples came from malignant and benign thyroid patients, and repertoires were compared across blood and tumor or nodule tissue. General study points: Malignant thyroid tumors reportedly exceeded benign nodules significantly in TCR beta diversity, with the difference appearing in blood and tumor.

Authors' processing steps: A papillary thyroid cancer distant-metastasis classifier was built from CDR3 differences across clinicopathological groups. Through MiXCR, TCRdb re-clonotyped the PCR reads. For this entry, the V and J calls and clone size follow TCRdb and not the study's own pipeline. Of about 40,000 clones detected, over 9.5% appear once; the ten largest clones hold under 30%. Every patient was untreated before thyroid surgery. The material sequenced was blood. This rearrangement joins TRBV28 to TRBJ1-2; 7 bases align to TRBD1. This receptor was taken from a female donor with papillary thyroid cancer or a benign thyroid nodule (not recorded which). Some clones in this sample may be carry-over from other donors' samples. This CDR3 reads CASSLRGPREYGYTF. For the CDR3, the DNA is TGTGCCAGCAGTTTAAGGGGGCCGCGGGAATATGGCTACACCTTC.